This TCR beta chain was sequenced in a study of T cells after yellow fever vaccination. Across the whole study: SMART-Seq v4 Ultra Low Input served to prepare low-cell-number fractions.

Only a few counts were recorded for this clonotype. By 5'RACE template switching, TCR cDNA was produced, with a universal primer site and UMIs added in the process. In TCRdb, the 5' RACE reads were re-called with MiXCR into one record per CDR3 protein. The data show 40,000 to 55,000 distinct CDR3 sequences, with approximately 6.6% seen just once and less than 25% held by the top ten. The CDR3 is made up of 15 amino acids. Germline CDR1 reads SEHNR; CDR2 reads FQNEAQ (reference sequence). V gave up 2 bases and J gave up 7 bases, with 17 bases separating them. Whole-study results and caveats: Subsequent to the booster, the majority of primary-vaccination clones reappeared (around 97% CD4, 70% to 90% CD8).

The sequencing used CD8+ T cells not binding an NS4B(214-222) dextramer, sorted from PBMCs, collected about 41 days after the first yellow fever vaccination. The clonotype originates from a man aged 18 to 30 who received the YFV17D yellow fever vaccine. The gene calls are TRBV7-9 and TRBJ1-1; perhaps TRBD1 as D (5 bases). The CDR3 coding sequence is TGTGCCAGCAGCTTATTTTTGGGCCAGACAGTTGAAGCTTTCTTT. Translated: CASSLFLGQTVEAFF.